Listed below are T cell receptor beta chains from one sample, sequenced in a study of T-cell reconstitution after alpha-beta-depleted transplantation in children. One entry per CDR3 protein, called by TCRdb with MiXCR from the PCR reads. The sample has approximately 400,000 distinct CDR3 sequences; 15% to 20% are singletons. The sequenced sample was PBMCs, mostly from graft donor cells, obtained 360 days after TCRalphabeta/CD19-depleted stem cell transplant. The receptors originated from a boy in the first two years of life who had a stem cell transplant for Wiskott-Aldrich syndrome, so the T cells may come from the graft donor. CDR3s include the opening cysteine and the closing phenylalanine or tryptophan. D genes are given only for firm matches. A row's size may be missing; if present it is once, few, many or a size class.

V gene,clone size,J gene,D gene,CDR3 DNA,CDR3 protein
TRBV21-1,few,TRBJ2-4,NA,TGTGCCAGCAGCCCCCCCCGGCGGGGGGAATGCGACATTCAGTACTTC,CASSPPRRGECDIQYF
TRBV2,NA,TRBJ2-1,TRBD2,TGTGCCAGCAGGGGCCTGAGGGAGCGGGACTACAATGAGCAGTTCTTC,CASRGLRERDYNEQFF
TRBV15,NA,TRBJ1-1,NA,TGTGCCACCAGCAGAGATCGGGGCGGAAACACTGAAGCTTTCTTT,CATSRDRGGNTEAFF
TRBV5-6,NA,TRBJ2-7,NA,TGTGCCAGCAGCTTGGGGCAAATGACCTACGAGCAGTACTTC,CASSLGQMTYEQYF
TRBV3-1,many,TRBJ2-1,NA,TGTGCCAGCAGCCAATCGGGGAAAATTGCCAATGAGCAGTTCTTC,CASSQSGKIANEQFF
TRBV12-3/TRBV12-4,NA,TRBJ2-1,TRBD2,TGTGCCAGCAGTTTAGTAGCGGGGGGGGTCAGTGAGCAGTTCTTC,CASSLVAGGVSEQFF
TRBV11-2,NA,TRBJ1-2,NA,TGTGCCAGCAGCTTAAGGGGGGCATTCTATGGCTACACCTTC,CASSLRGAFYGYTF
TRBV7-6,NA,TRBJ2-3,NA,TGTGCCAGCAGCTGGCCCTTTGGGGGGGCCGTTAGCACAGATACGCAGTATTTT,CASSWPFGGAVSTDTQYF
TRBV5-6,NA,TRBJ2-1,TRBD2,TGTGCCAGCAGCTTGGTTAATAGCGGGGGGGCCGATGAGCAGTTCTTC,CASSLVNSGGADEQFF
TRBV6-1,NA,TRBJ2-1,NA,TGTGCCAGCATCACCCGGGCTGGCGGGACATATTACAATGAGCAGTTCTTC,CASITRAGGTYYNEQFF
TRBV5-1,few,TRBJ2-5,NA,TGCGCCAGCAGCTTGCCCGGACAGAAGGGAAGAGCTGAGACCCAGTACTTC,CASSLPGQKGRAETQYF
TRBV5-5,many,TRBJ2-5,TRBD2,TGTGCCAGCAGCCCCCCGGGAGGGACCCAGTACTTC,CASSPPGGTQYF
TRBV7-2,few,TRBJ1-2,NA,TGTGCCAGCAGACCCCGGGACAAAGACTATGGCTACACCTTC,CASRPRDKDYGYTF
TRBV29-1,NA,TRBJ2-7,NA,TGCAGCTACCGGGACTGGCCCTCCTACGAGCAGTACTTC,CSYRDWPSYEQYF
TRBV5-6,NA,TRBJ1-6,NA,TGTGCCAGCAGCTTGGACCACTTAGTTGGTTCACCCCTCCACTTT,CASSLDHLVGSPLHF
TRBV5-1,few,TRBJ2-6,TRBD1,TGCGCCAGCAGCGTTACCGGGACAGGACCCTCTGGGGCCAACGTCCTGACTTTC,CASSVTGTGPSGANVLTF
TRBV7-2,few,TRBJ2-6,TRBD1,TGTGCCAGCAGCTGGGGACAGCCCTTCTCTGGGGCCAACGTCCTGACTTTC,CASSWGQPFSGANVLTF
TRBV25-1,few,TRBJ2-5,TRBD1,TGTGCCAGCTGGGACAGCTCCTTTCACCAAGAGACCCAGTACTTC,CASWDSSFHQETQYF
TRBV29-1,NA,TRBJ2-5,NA,TGCAGCGTTAGGCCGCGTCGCGGGCAAGAGACCCAGTACTTC,CSVRPRRGQETQYF
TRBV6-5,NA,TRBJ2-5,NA,TGTGCCAGCAGTACTCAGAGGACAGCGCAACCTGAAGAGACCCAGTACTTC,CASSTQRTAQPEETQYF
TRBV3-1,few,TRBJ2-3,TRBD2,TGTGCCAGCAGCCAGGGATTTCGTACGGGGGGGATAACAGATACGCAGTATTTT,CASSQGFRTGGITDTQYF
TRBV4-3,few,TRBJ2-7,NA,TGCGCCAGCAGCCAAGATGTAATCGGAGAGCTAGGGAGGACCTACGAGCAGTACTTC,CASSQDVIGELGRTYEQYF
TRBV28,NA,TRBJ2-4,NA,TGTGCCAGCAGTCAATGGGTAGGAACCAAAAACATTCAGTACTTC,CASSQWVGTKNIQYF
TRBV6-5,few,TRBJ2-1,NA,TGTGCCAGCAGTTACTCTCCCGGGGTAGCACAGGGACCCTACAATGAGCAGTTCTTC,CASSYSPGVAQGPYNEQFF
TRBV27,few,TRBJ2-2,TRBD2,TGTGCCAGCCGGCTAAGCGGGGCAGGCGGGGAGCTGTTTTTT,CASRLSGAGGELFF
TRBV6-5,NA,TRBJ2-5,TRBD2,TGTGCCAGCAGTTACGGACTAGCGGGGACAGAGACCCAGTACTTC,CASSYGLAGTETQYF
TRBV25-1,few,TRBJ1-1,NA,TGTGCCAGCAGGGGCTGGAGGGGCACTGAAGCTTTCTTT,CASRGWRGTEAFF
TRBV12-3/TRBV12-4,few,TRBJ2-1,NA,TGTGCCAGCAGTTTGGGACCCCGGGGGGCCCCCAATGAGCAGTTCTTC,CASSLGPRGAPNEQFF
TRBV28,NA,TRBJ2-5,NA,TGTGCCAGCAGTCCCTACTCTCCCTGGAGGGTGGAGACCCAGTACTTC,CASSPYSPWRVETQYF
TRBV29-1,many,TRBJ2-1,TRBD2,TGCAGCGCCGGGGGGTACAATGAGCAGTTCTTC,CSAGGYNEQFF
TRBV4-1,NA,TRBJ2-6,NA,TGCGCCAGCAGCCAAGTTTCTCGCGTGACAGCCCACTCTGGGGCCAACGTCCTGACTTTC,CASSQVSRVTAHSGANVLTF
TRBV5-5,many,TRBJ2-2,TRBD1,TGTGCCAGCAGCTTGCGCAGGGGGCGCACCGGGGAGCTGTTTTTT,CASSLRRGRTGELFF
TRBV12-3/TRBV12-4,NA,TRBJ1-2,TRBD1,TGTGCCAGCAGCCCGGTATCAAACAGGGGAAGATATGGCTACACCTTC,CASSPVSNRGRYGYTF
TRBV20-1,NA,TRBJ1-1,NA,TGCAGTGCCAACCCCACAGGGTTCGAAGCTTTCTTT,CSANPTGFEAFF
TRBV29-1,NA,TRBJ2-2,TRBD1,TGCAGCGTCCTGACAGGGACGACCAAAAACGCGAACACCGGGGAGCTGTTTTTT,CSVLTGTTKNANTGELFF
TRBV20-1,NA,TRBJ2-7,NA,TGCAGTGCTAGAAGTTCTGGACCGACAGGTTTCTACGAGCAGTACTTC,CSARSSGPTGFYEQYF
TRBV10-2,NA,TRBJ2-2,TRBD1,TGCGCCAGCAGTCATACAGGGGGCAGGGCCGGGGAGCTGTTTTTT,CASSHTGGRAGELFF
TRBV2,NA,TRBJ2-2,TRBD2,TGTGCCAGCAGCCGAACTGTCTCTAGCGGGGGGGCCAACACCGGGGAGCTGTTTTTT,CASSRTVSSGGANTGELFF
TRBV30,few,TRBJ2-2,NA,TGTGCCTGGAGTGAGCATGCTACCGGGGAGCTGTTTTTT,CAWSEHATGELFF
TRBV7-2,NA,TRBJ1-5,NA,TGTGCCAGCAGCTTAAATGGGGGTGGTCAGCCCCAGCATTTT,CASSLNGGGQPQHF
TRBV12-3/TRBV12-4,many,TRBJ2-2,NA,TGTGCCAGCAGTTTAGGTCCCTATTCGACCGGGGAGCTGTTTTTT,CASSLGPYSTGELFF
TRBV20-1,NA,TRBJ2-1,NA,TGCAGTGCTAGGCCGATCGTTGAGCAGTTCTTC,CSARPIVEQFF
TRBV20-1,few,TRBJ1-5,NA,TGCAGTGCTAGGGGGTCTCGTCAGCCCCAGCATTTT,CSARGSRQPQHF
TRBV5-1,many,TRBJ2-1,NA,TGCGCCAGCAGCCCCAGACTAGGTTACAATGAGCAGTTCTTC,CASSPRLGYNEQFF
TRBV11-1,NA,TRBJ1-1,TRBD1,TGTGCCAGCAGCTACGGACAGGGGGCTTATAATGGAGCTTTCTTT,CASSYGQGAYNGAFF
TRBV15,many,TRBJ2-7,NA,TGTGCCACCAGCAGAGGAGCTTCCTACGAGCAGTACTTC,CATSRGASYEQYF
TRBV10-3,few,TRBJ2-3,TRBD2,TGTGCCATACAATTACTAGCGGGGGTTCCAGATACGCAGTATTTT,CAIQLLAGVPDTQYF
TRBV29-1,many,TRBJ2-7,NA,TGCAGCGTCCTACTTACGACAGGGAGGGACGAGCAGTACTTC,CSVLLTTGRDEQYF
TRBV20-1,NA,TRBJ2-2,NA,TGCAGTGCTAGGGGCGCGGGACTGAACACCGGGGAGCTGTTTTTT,CSARGAGLNTGELFF
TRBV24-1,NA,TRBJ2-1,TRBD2,TGTGCCACAGGACTAGCGGGAGGGCCACGGGAGCAGTTCTTC,CATGLAGGPREQFF
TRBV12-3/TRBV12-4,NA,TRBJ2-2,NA,TGTGCCAGCAGACCGAAGAACACCGGGGAGCTGTTTTTT,CASRPKNTGELFF
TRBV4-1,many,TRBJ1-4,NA,TGCGCCAGCAGCCAAGAACCCAGCTTTAATGAAAAACTGTTTTTT,CASSQEPSFNEKLFF
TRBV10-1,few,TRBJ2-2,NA,TGCGCCAGCAGTGAGCGGGGGCCCACCGGGGAGCTGTTTTTT,CASSERGPTGELFF
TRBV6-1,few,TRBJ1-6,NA,TGTGCCAGCGGGGCGGTGGGATTTTATAATTCACCCCTCCACTTT,CASGAVGFYNSPLHF
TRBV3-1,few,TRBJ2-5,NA,TGTGCCAGCAGCCGGGAGTCCTGGGAGACCCAGTACTTC,CASSRESWETQYF
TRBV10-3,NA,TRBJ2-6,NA,TGTGCCATCAGTGAAACACCTGGGGCCAACGTCCTGACTTTC,CAISETPGANVLTF
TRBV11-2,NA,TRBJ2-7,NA,TGTGCCAGCAGCTTAGTCCCGACAATCAGCAAGTTCTCCTACGAGCAGTACTTC,CASSLVPTISKFSYEQYF
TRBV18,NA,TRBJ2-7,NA,TGTGCCAGCTCACCACTCTCCGGACTGGTCGGGCAGTACTTC,CASSPLSGLVGQYF
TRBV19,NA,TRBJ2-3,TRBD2,TGTGCCAGTACCCAGGGCGGGGGGCAGTCAGATACGCAGTATTTT,CASTQGGGQSDTQYF